This T cell receptor beta chain was retrieved from a study of blood T cell repertoires in COVID-19. Authors' processing steps: Reference gene primer amplification gave nucleated cell count estimates. The repertoire was sequenced with immunoSEQ multiplex PCR; TCRdb's copy has only in-frame clones and lacks some. V, J and clone size are those of that table, while D and trimming were read from the DNA. Here the sample spans under 350,000 clones, 65% to 90% being singletons. Per the germline V gene, CDR1 is SGDLS and CDR2 is YYNGEE. The CDR3 contains 14 residues. V was shortened by 2 bases and J by 5 bases, with 13 bases between the two germline ends.

The source is a woman in her thirties or forties with acute COVID-19. Sequenced input: PBMCs or T cells enriched from blood (not recorded which). The genes are TRBV9 and TRBJ1-1, with D possibly matching TRBD1 (6 bases). DNA of the CDR3: TGTGCCAGCAGCGTGGGGACATGGAATACTGAAGCTTTCTTT. This translates into CASSVGTWNTEAFF.